This record covers a single T cell receptor beta chain. This sample was included in a study of T cells in tuberculosis. Latent tuberculosis screening used tuberculin skin test and IGRA at entry. Each donor contributed 90,000 to 100,000 T cells on average, unsorted. Produced via immunoSEQ multiplex PCR; TCRdb's table is partial and in-frame only. Here the sample spans 35,000 to 50,000 clones, around 94% being singletons. This TCR was sampled from a donor aged 10 to 29 with latent tuberculosis or without tuberculosis infection. Some clones in this sample may be carry-over from other donors' samples. The sample consisted of PBMCs.

The CDR3: CASSLEGGQKAFF. The CDR3 DNA reads as TGCGCCAGCAGCTTGGAGGGAGGGCAAAAAGCTTTCTTT. This chain joins TRBV5-1 and TRBJ1-1; the D is unclear. This CDR3 has 13 residues. V dropped 0 bases and J dropped 9 bases, with 12 bases sitting between them. Germline V gene sequence: CDR1 SGHRS, CDR2 YFSETQ.